This entry lists 20 T cell receptor beta chains sequenced from one sample in a study of control samples from healthy donors and cancer patients. The repertoire was sequenced with immunoSEQ multiplex PCR; TCRdb's copy has only in-frame clones and lacks some. The data hold about 100,000 clones, with roughly nine tenths observed a single time. Sequencing used blood. Receptor source: a woman aged 45 to 65 in good health.

The chain links TRBV19 to TRBJ1-4; 8 nucleotides match TRBD1. Germline lookup yields CDR1 LNHDA and CDR2 SQIVND (reference sequence). This CDR3 comprises 15 residues. V lost 6 bases to trimming and J lost 4 bases; unmatched junction nucleotides: 7. CDR3 protein: CASSDGTGGNEKLFF. CDR3 sequence (DNA): TGTGCCAGTAGCGACGGGACAGGAGGTAATGAAAAACTGTTTTTT.

This chain uses TRBV7-3 with TRBJ2-5; 10 bases are shared with TRBD1. V trimming: 2 bases; J trimming: 5 bases; junction bases outside the gene matches: 5. Germline CDR1 and CDR2: SGHTA and FQGTGA. This CDR3 contains 15 residues. In DNA, the CDR3 is TGTGCCAGCAGCTTACAGACAGGGGGCCGGGAGACCCAGTACTTC. Protein product: CASSLQTGGRETQYF.

The chain is built from TRBV11-2 and TRBJ2-7, with a weak D call TRBD2 (5 bases). This CDR3 region has 15 residues. Germline CDR1 is SGHAT and CDR2 is FQNNGV. The germline V and J ends were trimmed by 5 bases and 0 bases, with 14 bases remaining between them. The CDR3 DNA sequence: TGTGCCAGCAGCCAAGGGAGTCGGAGCTCCTACGAGCAGTACTTC. It specifies CASSQGSRSSYEQYF.

The chain has TRBV2 and TRBJ2-1, with 11 bases aligning to TRBD2. V lost 4 bases to trimming and J lost 3 bases; unmatched junction nucleotides: 5. This CDR3 contains 16 residues. Germline assignment: CDR1 SNHLY and CDR2 FYNNEI. The CDR3 region is CASSVSSGRLYNEQFF. The CDR3 DNA is TGTGCCAGCAGTGTCTCTAGCGGGAGGCTCTACAATGAGCAGTTCTTC.

The rearrangement uses TRBV12-3 or TRBV12-4 and TRBJ2-7; no firm D call. The CDR3 sequence is 13 residues long. V lost 6 bases and J 5 bases, leaving 14 bases between the germline ends. The CDR3 loop reads CASSLAGVHEQYV. DNA for the CDR3: TGTGCCAGCAGCCTGGCCGGAGTCCACGAGCAGTACGTC.

This CDR3 is CASSQDALAYEKLFF. For the CDR3, the DNA is TGCGCCAGCAGCCAAGACGCGTTAGCCTACGAAAAACTGTTTTTT. The chain combines TRBV4-1 with TRBJ1-4; D ambiguous. The germline CDR1 and CDR2 sequences are MGHRA and YSYEKL. The CDR3 loop spans 15 amino acids. V was pared by 0 bases and J by 8 bases, with 13 bases between.

The chain joins TRBV18 to TRBJ1-4; D ambiguous. Trimming removed 2 bases at V and 2 bases at J, with 9 bases between. CDR1 is KGHSH, CDR2 LQKENI, per germline. The CDR3 is made up of 15 amino acids. The CDR3 protein is CASSPGGGTNEKLFF. The CDR3 nucleotides are TGTGCCAGCTCACCAGGCGGAGGGACTAATGAAAAACTGTTTTTT.

The chain is built from TRBV6-5 and TRBJ1-2, with unresolved D. CDR3 length: 12 amino acids. Trimming took off 2 bases at V and 5 bases at J, with 6 bases between the two ends. Looked up from germline, CDR1 is MNHEY and CDR2 is SVGAGI. CDR3 nucleotide sequence: TGTGCCAGCAGTTACAGACCGTATGGCTACACCTTC. Protein sequence: CASSYRPYGYTF.

The chain carries TRBV3-1 (or the pseudogene TRBV3-2) and TRBJ2-4; D is uncertain. The CDR3 sequence is 13 residues long. With 0 bases removed from V and 12 bases from J, the gap between germline ends came to 12 bases. The germline V gene has CDR1 LGHDT and CDR2 YNNKEL (reference sequence). The CDR3 nucleotides read TGTGCCAGCAGCCAAGATAGGCTTTCCGGTCAGTACTTC. This encodes CASSQDRLSGQYF.

V gene TRBV5-1 combines with J gene TRBJ1-2; possible D gene TRBD1, 6 bases. The length of the CDR3 is 14 residues. Between the trimmed V and J ends, which lost 0 bases and 4 bases, there was a span of 10 bases. Germline loops: CDR1 SGHRS, CDR2 YFSETQ. CDR3 residues: CASSLAQGPYGYTF. CDR3 sequence (DNA): TGCGCCAGCAGCTTGGCCCAGGGGCCCTATGGCTACACCTTC. Complete variable domain (other parts from reference TRBV5-1 and TRBJ1-2): KAGVTQTPRYLIKTRGQQVTLSCSPISGHRSVSWYQQTPGQGLQFLFEYFSETQRNKGNFPGRFSGRQFSNSRSEMNVSTLELGDSALYLCASSLAQGPYGYTFGSGTRLTVV.

The rearrangement links TRBV7-3 to TRBJ1-1; D gene uncertain. Germline loops: CDR1 SGHTA, CDR2 FQGTGA. Trimming took 3 bases from V and 4 from J, leaving 6 bases between them. CDR3 size: 12 residues. The CDR3 is CASSLSGTEAFF. The DNA for the CDR3 is TGTGCCAGCAGCTTGTCCGGCACTGAAGCTTTCTTT.

The gene calls are TRBV19 and TRBJ2-3; a possible D gene is TRBD1 (5 bases). The CDR3 has 17 amino acids. The V end was cut by 3 bases, the J end by 2 bases, with 18 bases between. Germline V CDR1 and CDR2: LNHDA, SQIVND (reference sequence). CDR3 loop: CASSISTAGIITDTQYF. The CDR3 DNA reads TGTGCCAGTAGTATTTCCACGGCAGGGATTATCACAGATACGCAGTATTTT. The variable domain in full, completed from reference TRBV19 and TRBJ2-3, reads DGGITQSPKYLFRKEGQNVTLSCEQNLNHDAMYWYRQDPGQGLRLIYYSQIVNDFQKGDIAEGYSVSREKKESFPLTVTSAQKNPTAFYLCASSISTAGIITDTQYFGPGTRLTVL.

The DNA for the CDR3 is TGTGCCAGCAGCGTAGGCGGAGCGGGGGGGTTCTACGAGCAGTACTTC. As protein: CASSVGGAGGFYEQYF. The chain carries TRBV7-8 and TRBJ2-7; TRBD2 matches at 10 bases. Trimming removed 5 bases from V and 3 bases from J; junction bases left unmatched: 10. The CDR3 runs 16 residues. In germline, CDR1 is SGHVS, CDR2 FQNEAQ.

This chain connects TRBV12-5 to TRBJ2-6; D may be TRBD1 (5 bases). Germline CDR1 LGHNT, CDR2 FRNRAP. This CDR3 has 15 amino acids. The V and J ends lost 10 bases and 0 bases respectively, with 13 bases between them. CDR3 bases: TGTGCTAATACAGGACGGATCTCTGGGGCCAACGTCCTGACTTTC. Translation gives CANTGRISGANVLTF.

The genes are TRBV25-1 and TRBJ2-3; no firm D call. Per germline, CDR1 MGHDK and CDR2 SYGVNS. The ends were cut back, 3 bases at V and 6 bases at J, with 10 bases in the middle. The CDR3 extends over 13 amino acids. The CDR3 nucleotides are TGTGCCAGCAGTGATTACGAAGGGGATACGCAGTATTTT. Amino acid sequence: CASSDYEGDTQYF.

The V and J genes are TRBV7-9 and TRBJ2-7; a possible D gene is TRBD1 (5 bases). The CDR3 consists of 14 residues. CDR1 and CDR2 (germline): SEHNR, FQNEAQ (reference sequence). With 3 bases removed from V and 2 bases from J, the gap between germline ends came to 11 bases. DNA for the CDR3: TGTGCCAGCAGCTTTTTACCCAGGGCCTACGAGCAGTACTTC. As protein: CASSFLPRAYEQYF.

The chain has TRBV10-2 and TRBJ2-5, with 10 bases lining up with TRBD2. Germline V gives CDR1 WSHSY, CDR2 SAAADI. V was pared by 2 bases and J by 5 bases, with 17 bases of the junction left unmatched. The CDR3 consists of 19 residues. CDR3 in DNA: TGCGCCAGCAGTGAGACGGGGGGGTCACTAGCGGGAACTAGGGAGACCCAGTACTTC. It encodes CASSETGGSLAGTRETQYF.

This chain joins TRBV4-2 and TRBJ1-6; the D is unclear. This CDR3 is 17 amino acids long. CDR1 is LGHNA and CDR2 is YNFKEQ in the germline V gene. The V and J ends lost 0 bases and 6 bases respectively, with 15 bases between them. In DNA, the CDR3 is TGTGCCAGCAGCCAAGATGCCATGGGCATGGGTAATTCACCCCTCCACTTT. Protein sequence: CASSQDAMGMGNSPLHF.

This clone appeared a few times. This chain links TRBV6-2 or TRBV6-3 with TRBJ1-1; D remains unclear. Trimming removed 0 bases from V and 5 bases from J, with 16 bases in between. The CDR3 is made up of 16 amino acids. Per the germline V gene, CDR1 is MNHEY and CDR2 is SVGEGT. CDR3 in DNA: TGTGCCAGCAGTTACTCGAAGGCTGGAGGGTGGACTGAAGCTTTCTTT. As protein: CASSYSKAGGWTEAFF.

The chain joins TRBV30 to TRBJ2-2; D remains ambiguous. The germline V and J ends were trimmed by 4 bases and 6 bases, with 15 bases remaining between them. The CDR3 has 14 amino acids. Germline V gene lookup returns CDR1 GTSNPN and CDR2 SVGIG (reference sequence). Here the CDR3 reads CAWKSFRGAGELFF. In nucleotides, the CDR3 is TGTGCCTGGAAATCCTTCCGCGGCGCCGGGGAGCTGTTTTTT.